This note documents a single T cell receptor (beta chain) sequence. Treatment here: some 19 received Ad26.COV2.S at low or high dose, single or two shots; about 5 received placebo; per-sample allocation not given. Samples analyzed were those drawn on day 63 after the first vaccine or placebo injection. This CDR3 comprises 14 residues. Assay used: immunoSEQ multiplex PCR; TCRdb lists only in-frame clones, some missing. The sample lists fewer than 400,000 clones, around four fifths occurring once. These data belong to a study of Ad26.COV2.S vaccination and SARS-CoV-2 variants. The V and J genes are TRBV21-1 and TRBJ2-5; the DNA was not compared with TRBD2, the D call given in the table. TRBV21-1 is annotated as a pseudogene. The sample consisted of peripheral blood, taken in a trial of Ad26.COV2.S vaccine versus placebo. The sequence derives from a person between 18 and 65 years old who received the Ad26.COV2.S COVID-19 vaccine or a placebo. CDR3 protein: CASSKGGTQETQYF. In DNA form, the CDR3 reads TGTGCCAGCAGCAAAGGGGGGACTCAAGAGACCCAGTACTTC.